This section outlines one T cell receptor beta chain sequence together with its context. Its matching antigen is unknown. The entry originates in a study of cytomegalovirus exposure and HLA in healthy donors. Study results and limitations: Highest at DRB1 and lowest at HLA-C, TCR association rates differed among HLA loci in a later analysis.

In the PCR, 60 Vbeta and 13 Jbeta primers were used. The protocol was immunoSEQ multiplex PCR, while the TCRdb copy is restricted to in-frame clones and leaves out a portion. The table includes about 140,000 clones, roughly 80% detected once. This cohort consisted of healthy bone marrow donors. Germline CDR1 is MNHNS and CDR2 is SASEGT. Germline trimming cut 1 base from V and 1 base from J; bases unmatched to any gene: 4. This CDR3 region has 16 residues. This TCR was recovered from a female donor in good health and CMV-seronegative. The chain joins TRBV6-1 to TRBJ1-5; TRBD1 aligns across 7 bases. Sequencing input: PBMCs. The CDR3 region has the DNA TGTGCCAGCAGTGAAGGGGCAGGGGGAAGCAATCAGCCCCAGCATTTT. This encodes CASSEGAGGSNQPQHF.